This is a list of T cell receptor beta chains from one sample in a study of blood T cell repertoires in COVID-19. Using immunoSEQ multiplex PCR, the repertoire was profiled, and TCRdb retains in-frame clones only, with some absent. The repertoire holds approximately 200,000 clones, with more than 65% as singletons. The sequenced sample consisted of peripheral blood. The receptors stem from a woman in her sixties with acute or convalescent COVID-19. Each CDR3 is given with its conserved first and last residue. D genes are given only for firm matches. Clone size, where shown, is once, few, many, or a class for clones that have expanded.

D gene	V gene	clone size	J gene	CDR3 DNA	CDR3 protein
-	TRBV12-3/TRBV12-4	-	TRBJ1-5	TGTGCCAGCACCCGCCCAGGAAATCAGCCCCAGCATTTT	CASTRPGNQPQHF
TRBD1	TRBV7-9	-	TRBJ1-1	TGTGCCAGCAGCTCCGGGACAGGGGGCGGTTCGGCTTTCTTT	CASSSGTGGGSAFF
TRBD1	TRBV7-8	few	TRBJ1-5	TGTGCCAGCAGCTCGTTGACAGGGTTCAATCAGCCCCAGCATTTT	CASSSLTGFNQPQHF
TRBD2	TRBV7-2	-	TRBJ2-1	TGTGCCAGCAGCTTAGCCGGGACTAGCATGGCCAATGAGCAGTTCTTC	CASSLAGTSMANEQFF
-	TRBV15	-	TRBJ2-3	TGTGCCACCAGCAGAGATCTAACGGATACGCAGTATTTT	CATSRDLTDTQYF
-	TRBV10-3	-	TRBJ2-1	TGTGCCATCAGGGGTGTGGGCGGGGGCCAATACAATGAGCAGTTCTTC	CAIRGVGGGQYNEQFF
-	TRBV5-1	-	TRBJ1-2	TGCGCCAGCAGCCGGGGGACCGAGTATGGCTACACCTTC	CASSRGTEYGYTF
TRBD1	TRBV5-1	-	TRBJ2-7	TGCGCCAGCAGCCGGGACAGCTACGAGCAGTACTTC	CASSRDSYEQYF
-	TRBV30	once	TRBJ1-5	TGTGCCTGGAGTCCCACGGGGGATCAGCCCCAGCATTTT	CAWSPTGDQPQHF
TRBD1	TRBV5-6	-	TRBJ1-2	TGTGCCAGCAAGTACCCGGGACAGACTTATGGCTACACCTTC	CASKYPGQTYGYTF
-	TRBV7-3	-	TRBJ1-5	TGTGCCAGCAGCGCCCTCGGGAGGTCTGGCAATCAGCCCCAGCATTTT	CASSALGRSGNQPQHF
TRBD1	TRBV30	-	TRBJ1-4	TGTGCCTGGATACCGACAGGGGGTGAAAAACTGTTTTTT	CAWIPTGGEKLFF
-	TRBV4-2	-	TRBJ1-1	TGTGCCAGCAGCCAAGGTCTGGGGGGGCTGAACACTGAAGCTTTCTTT	CASSQGLGGLNTEAFF
TRBD2	TRBV3-1/TRBV3-2	-	TRBJ2-7	TGTGCCAGCAGCCGGGGGACTAACTACGAGCAGTACTTC	CASSRGTNYEQYF
-	TRBV3-1/TRBV3-2	-	TRBJ1-2	TGTGCCAGCAGCCAAGCGGAGTTCAGAGGCTACACCTTC	CASSQAEFRGYTF
TRBD1	TRBV7-9	-	TRBJ1-3	TGTGCCAGCAGCACGGACAGGGAGGCCGGAAACACCATATATTTT	CASSTDREAGNTIYF
TRBD1	TRBV5-4	-	TRBJ1-1	TGTGCCAGCAGCAATCCCGGGACAGGAGGCACTGAAGCTTTCTTT	CASSNPGTGGTEAFF
-	TRBV30	-	TRBJ2-1	TGTGCCTGGAGTGTTGATCTGCAGCGGGCGCCGTTCTTC	CAWSVDLQRAPFF
TRBD1	TRBV10-3	-	TRBJ1-5	TGTGCCACGTCCCCTCACCCCCCCGGGGACAGGGTCAATCAGCCCCAGCATTTT	CATSPHPPGDRVNQPQHF
-	TRBV4-3	-	TRBJ1-2	TGCGCCAGCAGCCAAGTGAACAGGGACGAAAATGGCTACACCTTC	CASSQVNRDENGYTF
TRBD1	TRBV4-2	-	TRBJ1-2	TGTGCCAGCAGCCAAGATCTCAGACAGGGGAAAGGGTCTGGCTATGGCTACACCTTC	CASSQDLRQGKGSGYGYTF
-	TRBV18	-	TRBJ2-5	TGTGCCAGCTCACCCCCGTTGCCACAAAAAGAGACCCAGTACTTC	CASSPPLPQKETQYF
TRBD2	TRBV5-1	-	TRBJ2-1	TGCGCCAGCAGCTTGGGAATCGGGGGGGCCGCCAATGAGCAGTTCTTC	CASSLGIGGAANEQFF
-	TRBV27	-	TRBJ1-1	TGTGCCAGCCGGCAGGGGAAGACTTTCTTT	CASRQGKTFF
-	TRBV19	-	TRBJ1-5	TGTGCCAGTAATGTACTATCGAGCAATCAGCCCCAGCATTTT	CASNVLSSNQPQHF